The 23 T cell receptor beta chains presented below share a single source sample, sequenced in a study of blood T cell repertoires in COVID-19 (dated by TCRdb to 2020 to 2022). Library construction relied on the immunoSEQ multiplex PCR assay. Drawn from immuneACCESS, this table holds only the in-frame rearrangements with V and J called that TCRdb kept. Clones are partly lost; checked studies trace under half to an unresolved V gene and leave the rest unexplained. The sample profile shows some 360,000 clones; roughly 90% of them were found once. The ten largest clones add up to approximately 4.1% of the sample. The material sequenced was peripheral blood. These receptors originate from a woman aged 55 to 70 with COVID-19, enrolled during active disease.

J is TRBJ2-7 and V is TRBV11-2, with D unresolved. The CDR3 is 14 residues long. Germline lookup yields CDR1 SGHAT and CDR2 FQNNGV. Trimming shortened V by 1 base and J by 9 bases, and 16 bases separated the two germline ends. The CDR3 loop is CASSLAPTPTGQYF. CDR3 sequence (DNA): TGTGCCAGCAGCTTAGCTCCCACCCCCACGGGGCAGTACTTC.

The chain employs TRBV7-2 and TRBJ2-7, with D maybe TRBD2 (5 bases). V lost 1 base, J lost 10 bases, and 17 bases lay in between. The CDR3 has 14 amino acids. Per the germline V gene, CDR1 is SGHTA and CDR2 is FQGNSA. CDR3 in amino acids: CASSLEAGSPFQYF. The CDR3 DNA follows: TGTGCCAGCAGCTTAGAGGCGGGCTCACCTTTTCAGTACTTC.

Comments on this clone: Other DNA sequences in this specimen translate into the identical CDR3. This rearrangement joins TRBV5-5 to TRBJ1-3, with TRBD1 as a possible D gene (6 bases). The germline V gene encodes CDR1 SGHKS and CDR2 YYEKEE (reference sequence). CDR3 length equals 15 residues. Deletions cut 3 bases from V and 0 bases from J, with 10 bases between. The CDR3 DNA sequence: TGTGCCAGCAGCTCCAGAGGGGGCTCTGGAAACACCATATATTTT. Amino acid sequence: CASSSRGGSGNTIYF.

This clone was recorded only once. The chain joins TRBV6-5 to TRBJ1-1, with D possibly being TRBD1 (5 bases). The CDR3 length is 14 residues. The V end lost 4 bases, the J end lost 1 base, and 10 bases lay between the germline ends. The germline CDR1 and CDR2 sequences are MNHEY and SVGAGI. CDR3 nucleotides: TGTGCCAGCAGTTGGGGCAGGCGGAACACTGAAGCTTTCTTT. It is translated as CASSWGRRNTEAFF.

This chain links TRBV5-4 with TRBJ1-1; a weak D match, TRBD1 (5 bases). The CDR3 is 14 residues long. The V and J ends lost 5 bases and 1 base respectively, with 12 bases between them. Germline V gene data show CDR1 as SGHNT and CDR2 as YYREEE (reference sequence). CDR3 bases: TGTGCCAGCAGTCGACAGTACTCGAACACTGAAGCTTTCTTT. This translates into CASSRQYSNTEAFF.

A note on this clone: The sample carries other DNA sequences with the same CDR3. This CDR3 reads CASSQGGTEAFF. The CDR3, as DNA: TGTGCCAGCAGCCAGGGGGGGACTGAAGCTTTCTTT. This chain uses TRBV3-1 (or the pseudogene TRBV3-2) with TRBJ1-1; D perhaps matches TRBD1 (5 bases). The CDR3 length is 12 residues. Per the germline V gene, CDR1 is LGHDT and CDR2 is YNNKEL (reference sequence). Trimming cost V 3 bases and J 5 bases, with 7 bases left between them.

The chain links TRBV15 to TRBJ1-4; 10 nucleotides align to TRBD1. CDR1 is LNHNV, CDR2 YYDKDF, per germline (reference sequence). The CDR3 is 15 residues long. The V and J ends lost 8 bases and 3 bases, in that order; junction bases with no gene match: 6. The DNA for the CDR3 is TGTGCCACCCAGACAGGGGGCAGTGCTAATGAAAAACTGTTTTTT. Protein: CATQTGGSANEKLFF.

This clone was found a few times. The chain joins TRBV7-3 to TRBJ1-5; 7 bases are shared with TRBD1. V shed 4 bases and J 7 bases; nucleotides not matched to a gene: 10. CDR3 length: 15 amino acids. Germline V gene lookup returns CDR1 SGHTA and CDR2 FQGTGA. In DNA form, the CDR3 reads TGTGCCAGCAGCTCCGGCCACAGGGGTGGCCAGCCCCAGCATTTT. Its translation: CASSSGHRGGQPQHF.

The rearrangement uses TRBV12-5 and TRBJ1-1; D may be TRBD1 (5 bases). CDR1 LGHNT and CDR2 FRNRAP come from the germline V gene. The CDR3 spans 18 residues. V lost 0 bases, J lost 0 bases, and 17 bases lay in between. CDR3: CASGLVLGVGRVNTEAFF. The DNA of the CDR3 is TGTGCTAGTGGTTTGGTATTAGGGGTTGGCAGGGTGAACACTGAAGCTTTCTTT. The complete variable domain, with remaining parts taken from reference TRBV12-5 and TRBJ1-1, reads DARVTQTPRHKVTEMGQEVTMRCQPILGHNTVFWYRQTMMQGLELLAYFRNRAPLDDSGMPKDRFSAEMPDATLATLKIQPSEPRDSAVYFCASGLVLGVGRVNTEAFFGQGTRLTVV.

The chain links TRBV6-5 to TRBJ1-2, with 9 bases matching TRBD1. The trim removed 6 bases at V and 8 bases at J, leaving 7 bases unmatched. Germline CDR1 and CDR2: MNHEY and SVGAGI. The length of the CDR3 is 13 residues. The CDR3 nucleotides read TGTGCCAGCAGAACAACAGGGGGCCGCGGCTACACCTTC. It translates to CASRTTGGRGYTF.

The chain has TRBV28 and TRBJ1-1; D not certain. Germline CDR1 MDHEN, CDR2 SYDVKM. This CDR3 comprises 16 residues. Trimming took 5 bases from V and 0 from J, leaving 16 bases between them. The CDR3 DNA reads TGTGCCAGCAGTCCCCCCGGTTTGCTCTTGAACACTGAAGCTTTCTTT. Its protein is CASSPPGLLLNTEAFF.

The chain combines TRBV12-3 or TRBV12-4 with TRBJ2-1, with D possibly being TRBD1 (6 bases). V lost 6 bases and J 15 bases, leaving 18 bases between the germline ends. This CDR3 is 12 amino acids long. The CDR3: CASSPRVGQSFF. CDR3 nucleotides: TGTGCCAGCAGCCCCCGGGTTGGACAGTCGTTCTTC.

Only a few counts were recorded for this clone. V is TRBV3-1 (or the pseudogene TRBV3-2) and J is TRBJ2-3; 7 bases fit TRBD2. CDR1 is LGHDT and CDR2 is YNNKEL in the germline V gene (reference sequence). The trim removed 5 bases at V and 0 bases at J, leaving 5 bases unmatched. This CDR3 spans 15 amino acids. CDR3 protein: CASSSYSGSTDTQYF. In DNA, the CDR3 is TGTGCCAGCAGCTCCTATAGCGGGAGCACAGATACGCAGTATTTT.

The chain uses TRBV11-2 and TRBJ1-1; D not resolved. V gave up 3 bases and J gave up 5 bases, with 7 bases separating them. CDR1 is SGHAT and CDR2 is FQNNGV in the germline V gene. CDR3 length: 12 residues. The CDR3 reads CASSFDRTEAFF. Written as DNA, the CDR3 is TGTGCCAGCAGCTTCGATAGAACTGAAGCTTTCTTT.

J is TRBJ1-2 and V is TRBV18; tentatively, D is TRBD1 (6 bases). This CDR3 comprises 15 residues. V lost 3 bases and J 7 bases, leaving 18 bases between the germline ends. Germline V gene sequence: CDR1 KGHSH, CDR2 LQKENI. DNA of the CDR3: TGTGCCAGCTCACCTCCCAAACCAGGGGTATCTGGCTACACCTTC. It yields the protein CASSPPKPGVSGYTF.

The count of this clone is one. V usage is TRBV20-1 and J usage is TRBJ1-2; D is undetermined. Deletions cut 3 bases from V and 10 bases from J, with 3 bases between. The CDR3 spans 8 residues. CDR1 DFQATT and CDR2 SNEGSKA come from the germline V gene (reference sequence). CDR3 region: CSASHYTF. As DNA, the CDR3 is TGCAGTGCTAGCCACTACACCTTC.

The chain combines TRBV2 with TRBJ1-1, with unresolved D. Trimming pared 8 bases from V and 1 base from J, leaving 11 bases between. The CDR3 loop spans 13 amino acids. The germline CDR1 and CDR2 sequences are SNHLY and FYNNEI. CDR3: CASGWAENTEAFF. CDR3 DNA sequence: TGTGCCAGCGGATGGGCTGAGAACACTGAAGCTTTCTTT.

This sequence joins TRBV12-1 and TRBJ2-1; TRBD1, the D gene given by the table, was not confirmed from the DNA. TRBV12-1 is described as a pseudogene. This CDR3 region has 16 residues. CDR3 region: CASSFAQDRAHNEQFF. Here the CDR3 DNA reads TGTGCCAGCAGCTTTGCCCAAGACAGGGCCCACAATGAGCAGTTCTTC.

The chain employs TRBV4-2 and TRBJ2-1, with D possibly TRBD2 on 5 matching bases. Germline loops: CDR1 LGHNA, CDR2 YNFKEQ. CDR3 length equals 15 residues. V gave up 1 base and J gave up 5 bases, with 12 bases separating them. Written as DNA, the CDR3 is TGTGCCAGCAGCCAAGCCGGGGAACCCCACAATGAGCAGTTCTTC. As protein: CASSQAGEPHNEQFF.

The chain uses TRBV5-1 and TRBJ2-2, with a possible D match to TRBD1 (6 bases). The germline CDR1 and CDR2 sequences are SGHRS and YFSETQ. V lost 3 bases to trimming and J lost 4 bases, with 13 bases between them. The CDR3 is made up of 15 amino acids. CDR3 region: CASSSRTGRTGELFF. The CDR3 DNA is TGCGCCAGCAGCTCACGAACAGGGCGCACCGGGGAGCTGTTTTTT.

The chain links TRBV10-3 to TRBJ1-1; D might be TRBD1 (6 bases). The germline CDR1 and CDR2 sequences are ENHRY and SYGVKD. V was shortened by 9 bases and J by 5 bases, with 19 bases between the two germline ends. This CDR3 is built from 14 residues. CDR3 DNA sequence: TGTGCCATAGCAGGGGCGCCCGAGCGGACTGAAGCTTTCTTT. Translated, it gives CAIAGAPERTEAFF.

This chain uses TRBV18 with TRBJ1-5; possible D gene TRBD1, 5 bases. The CDR3 length is 16 residues. The V and J ends lost 4 bases and 0 bases respectively, with 13 bases between them. From germline, CDR1 is KGHSH and CDR2 LQKENI. CDR3 residues: CASSRGTPDSNQPQHF. For the CDR3, the DNA is TGTGCCAGCTCACGCGGGACGCCGGATAGCAATCAGCCCCAGCATTTT.

The rearrangement joins TRBV14 to TRBJ2-1; the D gene is possibly TRBD2 (6 bases). Germline assignment: CDR1 SGHDN and CDR2 FVKESK. V was cut by 2 bases and J by 6 bases, with 8 bases left in between. This CDR3 has 13 amino acids. The CDR3 sequence: CASSQWTTNEQFF. The CDR3 DNA reads as TGTGCCAGCAGCCAATGGACTACCAATGAGCAGTTCTTC.